These 21 T cell receptor beta chains share one sample of origin, sequenced in a study of post-analysis software for immune sequencing data. The study's findings and limits: Patients had higher frequencies than controls of about five TRBV segments, including TRBV5-6, TRBV5-1 and TRBV20-1.

These receptors' antigens are unknown. The authors incorporated unique molecular identifiers into the TCR beta cDNA libraries. MiXCR was run by TCRdb on the PCR reads, yielding one entry per CDR3 protein. The sample has approximately 160,000 distinct CDR3 sequences, roughly 30% seen once. Sample: blood. Receptors originate from a girl aged 10-17 years with multiple sclerosis.

This clonotype was seen many times. The rearrangement uses TRBV29-1 and TRBJ2-1; 7 positions agree with TRBD1. CDR1 is SQVTM, CDR2 ANQGSEA, per germline. The CDR3 totals 13 residues. Trimming removed 8 bases from V and 3 bases from J; junction bases left unmatched: 7. The CDR3 bases are TGCAGCAGCCGGGACAGTTACTACAATGAGCAGTTCTTC. Its translation is CSSRDSYYNEQFF.

This clonotype has a handful of counts. An end of the junction does not agree with germline; a read error may underlie this. V and J are TRBV20-1 and TRBJ2-1; 7 positions agree with TRBD1. The V gene's germline CDR1 is DFQATT and CDR2 SNEGSKA (reference sequence). This CDR3 is 12 amino acids long. The DNA for the CDR3 is TGCAGCGCTAGGGATCAGGGGGATGAGCAGTTCTTC. Residues: CSARDQGDEQFF.

Points on this clonotype: A much bigger clone sits one base away, suggesting this may be a read error. The chain joins TRBV11-2 to TRBJ2-5; possible D gene TRBD2, 5 bases. The CDR3 contains 14 residues. V was shortened by 5 bases and J by 11 bases, with 21 bases between the two germline ends. Per the germline V gene, CDR1 is SGHAT and CDR2 is FQNNGV. The CDR3 bases are TGTGCCAGCAGCGCAGATGGTAGGGCGGGTGAGCAGTACTTC. It yields the protein CASSADGRAGEQYF.

This clonotype was seen repeatedly, ten times or more. This rearrangement joins TRBV29-1 to TRBJ1-2; 9 nucleotides match TRBD1. Trimming removed 5 bases from V and 3 bases from J; junction bases left unmatched: 13. This CDR3 comprises 16 residues. Germline values: CDR1 SQVTM, CDR2 ANQGSEA. Written as DNA, the CDR3 is TGCAGCGTTTCCAACACTTTACAGGGGGCCGACTATGGCTACACCTTC. Its translation is CSVSNTLQGADYGYTF.

This clonotype was recorded many times. The chain employs TRBV25-1 and TRBJ2-7; D possibly corresponds to TRBD2 (7 bases). Germline loops: CDR1 MGHDK, CDR2 SYGVNS. CDR3 length equals 16 residues. V lost 3 bases and J 3 bases, leaving 18 bases between the germline ends. Here the CDR3 DNA reads TGTGCCAGCAGTGAGAGTGGGGGGGGCAGGGACTACGAGCAGTACTTC. This codes for CASSESGGGRDYEQYF.

In this sample, this clonotype turned up many times. The chain carries TRBV29-1 and TRBJ2-3; 7 nucleotides line up with TRBD2. Unmatched junction bases numbered 11, after V lost 7 bases and J lost 4 bases. The CDR3 consists of 14 residues. Germline loops: CDR1 SQVTM, CDR2 ANQGSEA. CDR3 sequence: CSAVGGSGADTQYF. The CDR3 region has the DNA TGCAGCGCCGTAGGCGGGAGTGGAGCAGATACGCAGTATTTT.

This clonotype was found many times. The chain carries TRBV3-1 and TRBJ1-2, with D unclear. The V gene's germline CDR1 is LGHDT and CDR2 YNNKEL (reference sequence). V lost 3 bases to trimming and J lost 2 bases, with 10 bases between them. This CDR3 spans 14 amino acids. This chain's CDR3 is CASSQSGINYGYTF. As DNA, the CDR3 is TGTGCCAGCAGCCAGTCCGGTATCAACTATGGCTACACCTTC.

This clonotype has only a few counts. The rearrangement uses TRBV7-9 and TRBJ2-1; D not certain. The CDR3 spans 14 residues. V gave up 3 bases and J gave up 6 bases, with 12 bases separating them. The germline V gene encodes CDR1 SEHNR and CDR2 FQNEAQ (reference sequence). CDR3 bases: TGTGCCAGCAGCTTGGCGGCTAGAAGCAATGAGCAGTTCTTC. Protein: CASSLAARSNEQFF.

This clonotype was counted only a few times. The chain recombines TRBV11-2 with TRBJ2-3, with 14 bases aligning to TRBD2. V was pared by 2 bases and J by 4 bases, with 11 bases of the junction left unmatched. CDR1 SGHAT and CDR2 FQNNGV come from the germline V gene. The CDR3 is 19 residues long. CDR3: CASSLRGGTSGSSADTQYF. The CDR3 nucleotides read TGTGCCAGCAGCTTACGTGGAGGGACTAGCGGGAGTTCAGCAGATACGCAGTATTTT.

As to this clonotype: Mismatch with germline at one junction end may stem from a read error. V usage is TRBV3-1 and J usage is TRBJ2-7, with a possible D match to TRBD2 (6 bases). Germline lookup yields CDR1 LGHDT and CDR2 YNNKEL (reference sequence). The CDR3 length is 14 residues. CDR3 residues: CASSQDETRDERYF. The CDR3 bases are TGTGCCAGTAGCCAAGACGAGACTAGAGACGAGCGGTACTTC.

This clonotype was seen a single time. This clone may be a read error of a much larger clone one base away. The V call is TRBV10-3, the J call TRBJ2-3; 7 bases fit TRBD1. Germline V gene data show CDR1 as ENHRY and CDR2 as SYGVKD. The ends lost 4 bases at V and 4 bases at J; junction bases unmatched: 8. The CDR3 sequence is 15 residues long. The CDR3 nucleotides read TGTGCCATCAGTGGAATACAGGGGAAAGCAGATACGCAGTATTTT. It yields the protein CAISGIQGKADTQYF.

The chain uses TRBV5-1 and TRBJ1-5, with D hard to call. Germline CDR1 and CDR2: SGHRS and YFSETQ. The CDR3 length is 15 residues. V was trimmed by 0 bases and J by 3 bases, leaving 10 bases between them. DNA for the CDR3: TGCGCCAGCAGCTTGGGTAACCGCGACAATCAGCCCCAGCATTTT. It codes for CASSLGNRDNQPQHF.

The sample holds a few counts of this clonotype. The J gene is TRBJ2-5, the V gene TRBV21-1; the table names TRBD1, a call not compared with the DNA. TRBV21-1 is assigned pseudogene status. This CDR3 spans 14 amino acids. CDR3 coding DNA: TGTGCCAGCAGCACACACAGTTCCCGGGAGACCCAGTACTTC. As protein: CASSTHSSRETQYF.

This clonotype was counted ten times or more. The V call is TRBV27, the J call TRBJ2-1, with no clear D. Germline loops: CDR1 MNHEY, CDR2 SMNVEV (reference sequence). CDR3 length: 15 amino acids. Between the trimmed V and J ends, which lost 6 bases and 4 bases, there was a span of 16 bases. The CDR3 coding sequence is TGTGCCAGCAGCCTCCGTCTCCATTTTTACAATGAGCAGTTCTTC. It translates to CASSLRLHFYNEQFF.

This chain joins TRBV5-1 and TRBJ1-1; maybe TRBD1 (6 bases). V dropped 2 bases and J dropped 2 bases, with 13 bases sitting between them. This CDR3 comprises 15 residues. In germline, CDR1 is SGHRS, CDR2 YFSETQ. The CDR3 loop reads CASSFRTGINTEAFF. The CDR3 DNA sequence: TGCGCCAGCAGCTTTAGAACAGGGATCAACACTGAAGCTTTCTTT.

This clonotype was recorded many times. This chain joins TRBV6-1 and TRBJ2-7; tentative D call: TRBD1 (6 bases). Germline V gene data show CDR1 as MNHNS and CDR2 as SASEGT. There are 15 residues in the CDR3. Trimming removed 7 bases from V and 0 bases from J, with 16 bases in between. CDR3 sequence reads: CASNKSRGSSYEQYF. The CDR3 nucleotides are TGTGCCAGCAATAAATCCAGGGGCAGCTCCTACGAGCAGTACTTC.

The table lists this clonotype with a few counts. The chain uses TRBV7-8 and TRBJ1-5; perhaps TRBD1 as D (5 bases). The CDR3 sequence is 14 residues long. V lost 2 bases to trimming and J lost 6 bases, with 11 bases between them. CDR1 is SGHVS and CDR2 is FQNEAQ in the germline V gene. CDR3 amino acids: CASSLRQGGQPQHF. The CDR3 region has the DNA TGTGCCAGCAGCTTACGGCAGGGCGGTCAGCCCCAGCATTTT.

This clonotype was seen at least ten times. One end of the junction varies from germline; a read error may be responsible. The chain carries TRBV7-7 and TRBJ2-5; 13 bases map to TRBD2. CDR3 length: 15 residues. The germline V gene encodes CDR1 SSHAT and CDR2 FNYEAQ (reference sequence). The CDR3 here is CASSHGLAGAETQYF. DNA for the CDR3: TGTGCTAGCAGCCATGGACTAGCGGGAGCGGAGACCCAGTACTTC.

This clonotype has only a few counts. The chain uses TRBV12-3 or TRBV12-4 and TRBJ2-3; TRBD2 matches at 10 bases. V gave up 8 bases and J gave up 6 bases; unmatched junction bases: 5. There are 13 residues in the CDR3. The CDR3 spells CASRLAGADTQYF. The CDR3 region has the DNA TGTGCCAGCCGCCTAGCGGGAGCTGATACGCAGTATTTT.

This clonotype was recorded many times. The rearrangement uses TRBV29-1 and TRBJ2-6, with TRBD1 matching 9 bases. The germline V gene encodes CDR1 SQVTM and CDR2 ANQGSEA. CDR3 length equals 17 residues. V was clipped by 4 bases and J by 2 bases; unmatched bases: 9. CDR3 nucleotide sequence: TGCAGCGTTGTTTGGACAGGGGCGCCCGCTGGGGCCAACGTCCTGACTTTC. Its translation is CSVVWTGAPAGANVLTF.

This clonotype has only a few counts. At one of its ends the junction is not consistent with the germline gene, which may arise from a read error. This chain links TRBV12-3 or TRBV12-4 with TRBJ2-7, with D possibly matching TRBD1 (6 bases). This CDR3 region has 13 residues. CDR3: CASSLGQPYKQYF. The CDR3, as DNA: TGTGCCAGCAGTCTCGGACAGCCCTACAAGCAGTACTTC.